The rows below give T cell receptor beta chains drawn from one sample of a study of response to subunit inactivated influenza vaccine. TCRdb processed the RT-PCR reads anew with MiXCR; each CDR3 protein has one entry. The sample yields fewer than 700,000 distinct CDR3 sequences, roughly 13% seen once. Sequenced material: PBMCs from blood, taken 45 days after vaccination. These receptors came from a man aged 50-59 years who received an inactivated influenza vaccine. CDR3s include the opening cysteine and the closing phenylalanine or tryptophan. Each record gives: J gene, clone size, V gene, D gene, CDR3 protein, CDR3 DNA. D genes are given only for firm matches. A row's size may be missing; if present it is once, few, many or a size class.

TRBJ2-3 - TRBV2 - CASTILPSTDTQYF TGTGCCAGCACAATATTGCCAAGCACAGATACGCAGTATTTT
TRBJ2-7 - TRBV6-1 TRBD2 CASRPGTSGVAYEQYF TGTGCCAGCAGACCCGGGACTAGCGGGGTGGCCTACGAGCAGTACTTC
TRBJ1-2 many TRBV12-3/TRBV12-4 TRBD1 CASSLGTENYGYTF TGTGCCAGCAGTTTGGGGACAGAGAACTATGGCTACACCTTC
TRBJ2-2 - TRBV29-1 - CSVDQGSTGELFF TGCAGCGTTGATCAGGGTTCGACCGGGGAGCTGTTTTTT
TRBJ2-1 few TRBV24-1 - CATSDPGPQGNEQFF TGTGCCACCAGTGATCCCGGCCCCCAGGGCAATGAGCAGTTCTTC
TRBJ2-6 - TRBV20-1 - CSARGESGANVLTF TGCAGTGCTAGGGGGGAGTCTGGGGCCAACGTCCTGACTTTC
TRBJ2-2 many TRBV7-8 - CASSSLTGELFF TGTGCCAGCAGCTCATTAACCGGGGAGCTGTTTTTT
TRBJ2-5 - TRBV27 - CASSLLGQAQETQYF TGTGCCAGCAGTTTACTCGGACAAGCGCAAGAGACCCAGTACTTC
TRBJ2-1 - TRBV6-2/TRBV6-3 TRBD2 CASRRGLAGGGEQFF TGTGCCAGCAGGAGGGGACTAGCGGGAGGTGGTGAGCAGTTCTTC
TRBJ2-1 - TRBV12-3/TRBV12-4 - CASTRGGPSYNEQFF TGTGCCAGCACCCGGGGAGGCCCCTCCTACAATGAGCAGTTCTTC
TRBJ1-6 - TRBV6-2/TRBV6-3 - CASSYPGTNNSPLHF TGTGCCAGCAGTTACCCCGGGACAAATAATTCACCCCTCCACTTT
TRBJ2-1 - TRBV24-1 TRBD2 CATSEYTSGGEQFF TGTGCCACCAGTGAATATACTAGCGGGGGGGAGCAGTTCTTC
TRBJ1-1 many TRBV27 TRBD1 CASSLWGTETEAFF TGTGCCAGCAGTTTATGGGGGACAGAGACTGAAGCTTTCTTT
TRBJ2-5 - TRBV5-6 - CASSSRQVNQETQYF TGTGCCAGCAGCTCAAGGCAAGTGAATCAAGAGACCCAGTACTTC
TRBJ1-1 - TRBV6-1 TRBD1 CASSDRDRLAEAFF TGTGCCAGCAGCGACCGGGACAGGTTGGCTGAAGCTTTCTTT
TRBJ1-5 many TRBV5-1 - CASSISGDSNQPQHF TGCGCCAGCAGCATCTCAGGGGATAGCAATCAGCCCCAGCATTTT
TRBJ1-1 - TRBV18 TRBD1 CASCDREDTEAFF TGTGCCAGCTGCGACAGGGAGGACACTGAAGCTTTCTTT
TRBJ2-5 few TRBV12-3/TRBV12-4 TRBD1 CASSDDRVQETQYF TGTGCCAGCAGTGACGACAGGGTCCAAGAGACCCAGTACTTC
TRBJ2-1 many TRBV13 - CASSLGQVNEQFF TGTGCCAGCAGCTTAGGCCAGGTCAATGAGCAGTTCTTC
TRBJ1-6 many TRBV12-3/TRBV12-4 - CASSSGQGLSPLHF TGTGCCAGCAGTTCGGGGCAGGGTCTTTCACCCCTCCACTTT
TRBJ2-7 - TRBV28 - CASRRSVSYEQYF TGTGCCAGCAGACGGTCGGTTTCCTACGAGCAGTACTTC
TRBJ2-5 few TRBV14 TRBD1 CASSQGTVKGETQYF TGTGCCAGCAGCCAGGGGACAGTCAAGGGGGAGACCCAGTACTTC
TRBJ2-1 few TRBV20-1 - CSATPLTRGKNEQFF TGCAGTGCTACCCCTCTGACTAGAGGTAAAAATGAGCAGTTCTTC
TRBJ2-2 many TRBV5-6 TRBD2 CASSRLAGEAGELFF TGTGCCAGCAGCCGACTAGCGGGAGAAGCCGGGGAGCTGTTTTTT
TRBJ1-2 - TRBV7-2 TRBD1 CASSFTGTGGYGYTF TGTGCCAGCAGCTTCACCGGGACAGGGGGTTATGGCTACACCTTC
TRBJ2-7 - TRBV7-9 - CASTRTEFHEQYF TGTGCCAGCACCAGGACAGAGTTTCACGAGCAGTACTTC
TRBJ2-1 - TRBV6-5 - CASRKFDEQFF TGTGCCTCCAGGAAGTTCGATGAGCAGTTCTTC
TRBJ1-6 few TRBV28 - CASRDGQGGSPLHF TGTGCCAGCAGGGACGGGCAGGGCGGTTCACCCCTCCACTTT
TRBJ2-5 many TRBV29-1 TRBD2 CSVEVSGGRAVKTQYF TGCAGCGTTGAAGTTTCTGGCGGGAGGGCCGTTAAGACCCAGTACTTC
TRBJ2-7 - TRBV11-2 TRBD1 CASRFQGDSYKQYF TGTGCCAGCAGATTTCAGGGGGATTCCTACAAGCAGTACTTC
TRBJ2-4 few TRBV3-1 - CASSQVQLGIQYF TGTGCCAGCAGCCAAGTCCAGCTAGGCATTCAGTACTTC
TRBJ2-1 few TRBV6-1 TRBD1 CASSPLGTGRNEQFF TGTGCCAGCAGCCCCTTGGGGACAGGGAGGAATGAGCAGTTCTTC
TRBJ2-7 - TRBV4-2 - CASSQDNPRNEQYF TGTGCCAGCAGCCAAGATAACCCGCGTAACGAGCAGTACTTC
TRBJ2-7 - TRBV14 TRBD2 CASSRGLAGVGEQYF TGTGCCAGCAGCAGGGGACTAGCGGGAGTCGGCGAGCAGTACTTC
TRBJ2-1 few TRBV20-1 - CSATPQRRSSYNEQFF TGCAGTGCTACCCCTCAGAGGAGGAGCTCCTACAATGAGCAGTTCTTC
TRBJ2-4 - TRBV12-3/TRBV12-4 - CASSLTGALNIQYF TGTGCCAGCAGTTTAACTGGGGCCTTAAACATTCAGTACTTC
TRBJ2-2 - TRBV20-1 - CSASGTRGTGELFF TGCAGTGCTAGCGGGACTCGGGGCACCGGGGAGCTGTTTTTT
TRBJ1-6 - TRBV4-3 - CASSNSRNSPLHF TGCGCCAGCAGCAATTCTAGGAATTCACCCCTCCACTTT
TRBJ2-6 many TRBV7-2 TRBD2 CASSLSAGVLRSGANVLTF TGTGCCAGCAGCCTATCGGCGGGGGTCTTACGCTCTGGGGCCAACGTCCTGACTTTC
TRBJ2-2 - TRBV28 - CASSLDIGSTGELFF TGTGCCAGCAGTTTAGATATCGGGAGCACCGGGGAGCTGTTTTTT
TRBJ2-1 few TRBV20-1 - CSARDVGGTGGYNEQFF TGCAGTGCTAGAGATGTTGGTGGCACCGGCGGGTACAATGAGCAGTTCTTC
TRBJ2-2 - TRBV2 - CASRADYTGELFF TGTGCCAGCAGGGCGGACTACACCGGGGAGCTGTTTTTT
TRBJ2-3 once TRBV20-1 - CSAHTGGTSGITDTQYF TGCAGTGCTCACACAGGGGGAACTAGCGGAATCACAGATACGCAGTATTTT
TRBJ2-7 - TRBV20-1 TRBD2 CSAREPGLAPSYEQYF TGCAGTGCTAGGGAGCCGGGACTAGCGCCGTCCTACGAGCAGTACTTC
TRBJ2-1 - TRBV10-3 TRBD1 CAISVGFGQGNYEQFF TGTGCCATCAGTGTCGGCTTTGGACAGGGGAACTATGAGCAGTTCTTC
TRBJ2-1 few TRBV5-1 TRBD2 CASSTSGRNEQFF TGCGCCAGCAGCACTAGCGGGAGAAATGAGCAGTTCTTC
TRBJ1-3 many TRBV29-1 - CSVAFPLAVGNTIYF TGCAGCGTTGCTTTCCCGTTGGCAGTTGGAAACACCATATATTTT
TRBJ1-1 few TRBV5-1 - CASSPRGGGDTEAFF TGCGCCAGCAGCCCCCGGGGGGGTGGGGACACTGAAGCTTTCTTT
TRBJ2-3 few TRBV15 TRBD2 CATSRGGREADTQYF TGTGCCACCAGCAGAGGCGGGAGAGAGGCAGATACGCAGTATTTT
TRBJ1-4 few TRBV5-6 - CASSVTGGRNEKLFF TGTGCCAGCAGCGTGACCGGGGGACGTAATGAAAAACTGTTTTTT
TRBJ2-1 - TRBV25-1 - CASRGTKPTLNYNEQFF TGTGCCAGCAGGGGGACGAAACCTACATTAAATTACAATGAGCAGTTCTTC